The 22 T cell receptor beta chains listed next were all sequenced from one sample in a study of shared clonotypes between healthy human individuals. The repertoire was sequenced with immunoSEQ multiplex PCR; TCRdb's copy has only in-frame clones and lacks some. The sample holds about 2.5 million clones; 85% to 95% are singletons and the top ten take approximately 0.41%. Sequencing input: naive CD4+ T cells from PBMCs. Noted subset: CD45RA+ positively selected. These receptors came from a man between 18 and 29 years old in good health. Some clones in this sample may be carry-over from other donors' samples.

V gene TRBV18 combines with J gene TRBJ2-7; 7 positions match TRBD1. V dropped 4 bases and J dropped 7; count of bases not matched to a gene: 13. This CDR3 is 15 amino acids long. CDR1 is KGHSH, CDR2 LQKENI, per germline. As DNA, the CDR3 is TGTGCCAGCTCACGCCTACAGGGGATGACGGGGGAGCAGTACTTC. Its protein product is CASSRLQGMTGEQYF.

J is TRBJ2-5 and V is TRBV6-5; D is ambiguous. Between the trimmed V and J ends, which lost 8 bases and 5 bases, there was a span of 15 bases. This CDR3 region has 13 residues. Per germline, CDR1 MNHEY and CDR2 SVGAGI. The CDR3 loop is CASARQRRETQYF. In nucleotides, the CDR3 is TGTGCCAGCGCGCGTCAGCGTAGGGAGACCCAGTACTTC.

The chain couples TRBV9 to TRBJ1-5; D is uncertain. Trimming shortened V by 0 bases and J by 9 bases, and 13 bases separated the two germline ends. CDR3 length: 14 amino acids. The germline gives CDR1 SGDLS, CDR2 YYNGEE. CDR3 DNA: TGTGCCAGCAGCGTAGGGGCGGGCCTCGGGCCCCAGCATTTT. Protein product: CASSVGAGLGPQHF.

The V call is TRBV9, the J call TRBJ2-2; D tentatively fits TRBD1 or TRBD2 (5 bases each). V lost 4 bases, J lost 6 bases, and 19 bases lay in between. This CDR3 spans 16 amino acids. Per the germline V gene, CDR1 is SGDLS and CDR2 is YYNGEE. CDR3 coding DNA: TGTGCCAGCAGCCCCGGACGGGGAAAGGGACCCGGGGAGCTGTTTTTT. It translates to CASSPGRGKGPGELFF.

The chain is built from TRBV10-3 and TRBJ2-7, with TRBD2 as a possible D gene (6 bases). The CDR3 loop spans 14 amino acids. Germline values: CDR1 ENHRY, CDR2 SYGVKD. V was clipped by 2 bases and J by 5 bases, with 13 bases between them. The CDR3 is CAISEPVLAHEQYF. The CDR3 nucleotides are TGTGCCATCAGTGAGCCTGTACTAGCACACGAGCAGTACTTC.

Worth noting for this clone: Other nucleotide sequences from this sample produce the same CDR3. This chain links TRBV28 with TRBJ1-3; 11 bases align to TRBD1. The trim removed 4 bases at V and 0 bases at J, leaving 2 bases unmatched. The CDR3 is 16 amino acids. In germline, CDR1 is MDHEN, CDR2 SYDVKM. For the CDR3, the DNA is TGTGCCAGCAGTTCCGGGACAGGGGGCTCTGGAAACACCATATATTTT. This encodes CASSSGTGGSGNTIYF.

The chain carries TRBV7-2 and TRBJ2-1, with 13 positions matching TRBD2. V gave up 5 bases and J gave up 8 bases; unmatched junction bases: 3. CDR1 is SGHTA, CDR2 FQGNSA, per germline. CDR3 length equals 14 residues. The CDR3 here is CASSGLAGADEQFF. In DNA, the CDR3 is TGTGCCAGCAGCGGACTAGCGGGAGCGGATGAGCAGTTCTTC.

This clone appeared a few times. Other DNA sequences in the same sample also yield this CDR3. The chain has TRBV6-1 and TRBJ1-5; 9 bases line up with TRBD1. Germline lookup yields CDR1 MNHNS and CDR2 SASEGT. The CDR3 sequence is 14 residues long. Trimming took 2 bases from V and 7 from J; bases not matched to a gene: 3. CDR3 sequence reads: CASSENTGGQPQHF. The CDR3, as DNA: TGTGCCAGCAGTGAAAACACAGGGGGCCAGCCCCAGCATTTT.

The DNA of the CDR3 is TGTGCAAGTCGCTTAGTAACTAGCGGGGTTAACACCGGGGAGCTGTTTTTT. Translation: CASRLVTSGVNTGELFF. V gene TRBV12-2 combines with J gene TRBJ2-2; the table's TRBD2 call for D was not verified on the DNA. TRBV12-2 has pseudogene status. The CDR3 runs 17 residues.

V gene TRBV12-2 combines with J gene TRBJ2-7; TRBD2, the table's D call, was not compared with the DNA. TRBV12-2 is deemed a pseudogene. The CDR3 is made up of 22 amino acids. The CDR3: CASRLSNAGASGSHHPSYEQYF. Written as DNA, the CDR3 is TGTGCAAGTCGCTTAAGTAATGCGGGGGCTAGCGGGAGTCACCATCCTTCCTACGAGCAGTACTTC.

J is TRBJ1-4 and V is TRBV19; no clear D. Germline CDR1 LNHDA, CDR2 SQIVND (reference sequence). CDR3 length: 14 amino acids. V was clipped by 4 bases and J by 7 bases, with 13 bases between them. CDR3 in DNA: TGTGCCAGTAGTAACCGGGTGGATCGTGAAAAACTGTTTTTT. Translated: CASSNRVDREKLFF.

This chain joins TRBV5-1 and TRBJ2-5; D perhaps matches TRBD1 (5 bases). The germline V and J ends were trimmed by 4 bases and 2 bases, with 15 bases remaining between them. The CDR3 totals 15 residues. CDR1 is SGHRS, CDR2 YFSETQ, per germline. CDR3 sequence reads: CASSLRQSSQETQYF. Here the CDR3 DNA reads TGCGCCAGCAGCCTAAGACAGAGCTCTCAAGAGACCCAGTACTTC.

The V call is TRBV19, the J call TRBJ1-5; D may be TRBD1 (5 bases). V lost 3 bases to trimming and J lost 1 base, with 10 bases between them. This CDR3 has 15 residues. Germline CDR1 is LNHDA and CDR2 is SQIVND (reference sequence). The DNA of the CDR3 is TGTGCCAGTAGTATGTGGGCAGGGAGCAATCAGCCCCAGCATTTT. It codes for CASSMWAGSNQPQHF.

The CDR3 is CASSSGTTNTEAFF. The CDR3 DNA reads TGTGCCAGCAGTTCCGGGACAACGAACACTGAAGCTTTCTTT. The rearrangement uses TRBV28 and TRBJ1-1; maybe TRBD1 (6 bases). CDR1 is MDHEN, CDR2 SYDVKM, per germline. Trimming took 4 bases from V and 1 from J, leaving 10 bases between them. The CDR3 loop spans 14 amino acids. Drawing the rest from reference TRBV28 and TRBJ1-1, the complete variable domain is DVKVTQSSRYLVKRTGEKVFLECVQDMDHENMFWYRQDPGLGLRLIYFSYDVKMKEKGDIPEGYSVSREKKERFSLILESASTNQTSMYLCASSSGTTNTEAFFGQGTRLTVV.

The chain couples TRBV6-1 to TRBJ2-3; D possibly corresponds to TRBD1 (6 bases). Germline CDR1 MNHNS, CDR2 SASEGT. V lost 6 bases and J lost 2, with 15 bases in between. The length of the CDR3 is 15 residues. Here the CDR3 reads CASSYRASDTDTQYF. CDR3 bases: TGTGCCAGCAGCTACAGGGCCTCTGACACAGATACGCAGTATTTT.

This clone came up once. The V and J genes are TRBV18 and TRBJ1-1; D is possibly TRBD1 (6 bases). Germline V lookup: CDR1 KGHSH, CDR2 LQKENI. V lost 1 base and J 4 bases, leaving 13 bases between the germline ends. The CDR3 consists of 15 residues. In DNA, the CDR3 is TGTGCCAGCTCACCACAGTCAGGGGCAGGCACTGAAGCTTTCTTT. Amino acids: CASSPQSGAGTEAFF.

V usage is TRBV7-2 and J usage is TRBJ2-1, with D maybe TRBD2 (5 bases). Germline-derived CDR1 and CDR2 are SGHTA and FQGNSA. This CDR3 has 14 amino acids. The V end was cut by 4 bases, the J end by 8 bases, with 15 bases between. CDR3 nucleotides: TGTGCCAGCAGCTACGGACCAACGAGGGATGAGCAGTTCTTC. Its translation is CASSYGPTRDEQFF.

The chain employs TRBV29-1 and TRBJ2-1; possibly TRBD1 or TRBD2 for D (6 bases each). The CDR3 sequence is 14 residues long. The germline V gene has CDR1 SQVTM and CDR2 ANQGSEA. V was pared by 5 bases and J by 1 base, with 12 bases between. The CDR3 loop is CSVFRGRSYNEQFF. For the CDR3, the DNA is TGCAGCGTTTTTCGGGGGCGGTCCTACAATGAGCAGTTCTTC.

The chain combines TRBV7-8 with TRBJ1-6; D remains ambiguous. Between the trimmed V and J ends, which lost 1 base and 10 bases, there was a span of 2 bases. Germline CDR1 SGHVS, CDR2 FQNEAQ. The CDR3 runs 11 residues. The CDR3 is CASSLDSPLHF. Here the CDR3 DNA reads TGTGCCAGCAGCTTAGACTCACCCCTCCACTTT.

The chain uses TRBV19 and TRBJ2-3, with TRBD1 matching 12 bases. The germline CDR1 and CDR2 sequences are LNHDA and SQIVND (reference sequence). The CDR3 sequence is 14 residues long. V gave up 5 bases and J gave up 7 bases; unmatched junction bases: 4. CDR3 DNA: TGTGCCAGTAGTTGGGGACAGGGGGCGTATACGCAGTATTTT. Its translation: CASSWGQGAYTQYF.

On this clone itself: Likely a read error: the CDR3 ends without its conserved phenylalanine or tryptophan. No DNA is shown, since the ends of the CDR3 on it are uncertain; the CDR3 is the one TCRdb lists. The chain employs TRBV2 and TRBJ1-1. Germline CDR1 SNHLY, CDR2 FYNNEI. A total of 11 residues make up the CDR3, ends included. The CDR3 sequence is CASSQPGWGAG.

This chain uses TRBV29-1 with TRBJ2-4, with D uncertain. Germline CDR1 and CDR2: SQVTM and ANQGSEA. Deletions cut 4 bases from V and 0 bases from J, with 1 base between. The CDR3 has 11 residues. The CDR3 region is CSVGAKNIQYF. CDR3 DNA sequence: TGCAGCGTTGGAGCCAAAAACATTCAGTACTTC.